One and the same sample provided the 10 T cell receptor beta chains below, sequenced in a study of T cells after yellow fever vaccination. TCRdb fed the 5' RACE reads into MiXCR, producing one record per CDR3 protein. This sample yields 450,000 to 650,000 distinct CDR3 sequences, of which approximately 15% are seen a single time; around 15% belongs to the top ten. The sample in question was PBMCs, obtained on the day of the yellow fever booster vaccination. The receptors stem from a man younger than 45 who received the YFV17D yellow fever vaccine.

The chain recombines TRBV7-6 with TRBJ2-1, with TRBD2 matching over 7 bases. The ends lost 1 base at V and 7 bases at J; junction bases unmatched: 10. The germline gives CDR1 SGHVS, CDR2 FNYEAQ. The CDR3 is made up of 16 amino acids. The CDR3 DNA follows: TGTGCCAGCAGCTTAGATCGGAGCTCGGGGGGAAATGAGCAGTTCTTC. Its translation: CASSLDRSSGGNEQFF. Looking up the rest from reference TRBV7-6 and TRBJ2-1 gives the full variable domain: GAGVSQSPRYKVTKRGQDVALRCDPISGHVSLYWYRQALGQGPEFLTYFNYEAQQDKSGLPNDRFSAERPEGSISTLTIQRTEQRDSAMYRCASSLDRSSGGNEQFFGPGTRLTVL.

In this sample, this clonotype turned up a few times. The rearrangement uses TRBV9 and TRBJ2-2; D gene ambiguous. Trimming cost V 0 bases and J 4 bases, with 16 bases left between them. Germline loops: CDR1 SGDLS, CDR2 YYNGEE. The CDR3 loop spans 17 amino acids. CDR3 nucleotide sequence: TGTGCCAGCAGCGTAGCGCGGTGGGAAGGATCCACCGGGGAGCTGTTTTTT. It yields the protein CASSVARWEGSTGELFF.

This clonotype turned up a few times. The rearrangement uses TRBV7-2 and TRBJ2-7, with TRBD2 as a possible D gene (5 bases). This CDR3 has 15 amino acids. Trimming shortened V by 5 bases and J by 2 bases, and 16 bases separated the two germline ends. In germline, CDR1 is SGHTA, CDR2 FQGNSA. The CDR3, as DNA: TGTGCCAGCAGCGAGTTGAGCGGAACGGCCTACGAGCAGTACTTC. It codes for CASSELSGTAYEQYF.

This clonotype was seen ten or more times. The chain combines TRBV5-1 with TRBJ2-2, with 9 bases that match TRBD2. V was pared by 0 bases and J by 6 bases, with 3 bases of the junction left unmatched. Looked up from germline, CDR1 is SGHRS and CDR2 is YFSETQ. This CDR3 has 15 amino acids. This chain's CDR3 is CASSLAAGGAGELFF. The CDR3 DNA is TGCGCCAGCAGCTTGGCGGCGGGAGGGGCCGGGGAGCTGTTTTTT. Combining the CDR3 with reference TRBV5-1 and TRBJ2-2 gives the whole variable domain KAGVTQTPRYLIKTRGQQVTLSCSPISGHRSVSWYQQTPGQGLQFLFEYFSETQRNKGNFPGRFSGRQFSNSRSEMNVSTLELGDSALYLCASSLAAGGAGELFFGEGSRLTVL.

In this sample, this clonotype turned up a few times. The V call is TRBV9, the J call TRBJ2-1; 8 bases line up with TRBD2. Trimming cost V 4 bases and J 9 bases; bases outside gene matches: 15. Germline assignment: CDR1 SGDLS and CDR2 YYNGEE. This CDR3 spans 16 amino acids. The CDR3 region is CASSPVGSGVLGEQFF. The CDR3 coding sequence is TGTGCCAGCAGCCCCGTTGGTAGCGGGGTATTGGGTGAGCAGTTCTTC.

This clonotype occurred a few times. CDR3 coding DNA: TGCAGCGTTGATGGGACATTCGAGCAGTACTTC. It is translated as CSVDGTFEQYF. The chain is built from TRBV29-1 and TRBJ2-7, with a tentative D call TRBD1 (6 bases). V dropped 3 bases and J dropped 6 bases, with 9 bases sitting between them. Germline CDR1 is SQVTM and CDR2 is ANQGSEA. The CDR3 covers 11 residues.

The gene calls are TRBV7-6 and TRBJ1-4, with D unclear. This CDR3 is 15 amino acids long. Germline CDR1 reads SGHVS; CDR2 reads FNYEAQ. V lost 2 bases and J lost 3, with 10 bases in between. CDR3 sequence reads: CASSLTEKPNEKLFF. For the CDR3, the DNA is TGTGCCAGCAGCTTAACAGAAAAGCCTAATGAAAAACTGTTTTTT.

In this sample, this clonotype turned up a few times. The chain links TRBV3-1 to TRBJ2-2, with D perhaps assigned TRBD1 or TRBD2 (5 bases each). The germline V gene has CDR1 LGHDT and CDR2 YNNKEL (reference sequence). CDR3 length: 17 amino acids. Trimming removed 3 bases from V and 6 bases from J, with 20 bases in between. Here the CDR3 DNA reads TGTGCCAGCAGCCACGGGTCGATAGGGACGACGGCCGGGGAGCTGTTTTTT. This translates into CASSHGSIGTTAGELFF.

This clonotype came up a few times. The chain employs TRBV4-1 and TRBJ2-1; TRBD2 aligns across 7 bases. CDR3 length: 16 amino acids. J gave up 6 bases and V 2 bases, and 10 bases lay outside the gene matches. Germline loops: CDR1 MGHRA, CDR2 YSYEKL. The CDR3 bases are TGCGCCAGCAGCCAACCGGGGCTATGGGGGGGCAATGAGCAGTTCTTC. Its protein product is CASSQPGLWGGNEQFF.

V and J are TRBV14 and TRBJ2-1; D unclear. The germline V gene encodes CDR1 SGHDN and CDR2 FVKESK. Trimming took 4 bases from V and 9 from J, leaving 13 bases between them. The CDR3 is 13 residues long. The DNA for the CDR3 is TGTGCCAGCAGCCCCAGAAGAGTGGGTGAGCAGTTCTTC. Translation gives CASSPRRVGEQFF.